This TCR beta chain was found in a study of memory CD8 T cells in hepatitis C reinfection. Study background: After reinfection, a couple of primary-infection resolvers became chronically infected. Samples late or after reinfection came 12 to 24 weeks post-detection.

On this clone: The antigen is undetermined.

Study conclusions and caveats: Only five donors prevented definitive conclusions about public clonotypes.

TCRdb's table, derived via immunoSEQ multiplex PCR, lists solely in-frame clones and lacks some. Among about 43,000 clones listed, about 91% were seen once. Documented time point: late/post reinfection, 12 to 24 weeks after detection. The sorted cells went straight to TCR sequencing with no prior in vitro expansion. The sequence was collected from a man aged 18 to 35 with hepatitis C virus infection. The material sequenced was naive CD8+ T cells sorted from blood.

CDR3 DNA sequence: TGTGCCAGCGGACAGACGGGCGAGCAGTACTTC. Protein sequence: CASGQTGEQYF. This chain joins TRBV2 and TRBJ2-7; maybe TRBD1 (6 bases). Germline V gene data show CDR1 as SNHLY and CDR2 as FYNNEI. CDR3 length equals 11 residues. V lost 8 bases and J lost 6, with 11 bases in between.